This is a list of T cell receptor beta chains from one sample in a study of identical twins. MiXCR was run by TCRdb on the 5' RACE reads, yielding one entry per CDR3 protein. In the table there are 450,000 or so distinct CDR3 sequences, around 18% of which are singletons. The specimen was naive T cells sorted from blood. The receptors stem from a man over 45 in good health. CDR3s include the opening cysteine and the closing phenylalanine or tryptophan. Each record gives: clone size, J gene, D gene, V gene, CDR3 protein, CDR3 DNA. D genes are given only for firm matches. Expanded clones get a size class; other rows say once, few or many, or leave the size out.

clone size: -
J gene: TRBJ2-1
D gene: -
V gene: TRBV6-5
CDR3 protein: CASSYSGVADTYNEQFF
CDR3 DNA: TGTGCCAGCAGTTACTCTGGGGTAGCGGATACCTACAATGAGCAGTTCTTC

clone size: -
J gene: TRBJ2-7
D gene: TRBD1
V gene: TRBV7-2
CDR3 protein: CASSAQGAGSYEQYF
CDR3 DNA: TGTGCCAGCAGCGCCCAGGGGGCTGGGTCCTACGAGCAGTACTTC

clone size: -
J gene: TRBJ2-7
D gene: TRBD2
V gene: TRBV6-2/TRBV6-3
CDR3 protein: CASSYSNRPGLGPYEQYF
CDR3 DNA: TGTGCCAGCAGTTACTCGAACAGGCCGGGACTAGGTCCCTACGAGCAGTACTTC

clone size: -
J gene: TRBJ2-7
D gene: TRBD2
V gene: TRBV28
CDR3 protein: CASSGLAGVSEQYF
CDR3 DNA: TGTGCCAGCAGCGGACTAGCGGGAGTTTCCGAGCAGTACTTC

clone size: many
J gene: TRBJ1-1
D gene: -
V gene: TRBV15
CDR3 protein: CATSTERGPNTEAFF
CDR3 DNA: TGTGCCACCAGCACCGAGCGGGGGCCGAACACTGAAGCTTTCTTT

clone size: -
J gene: TRBJ2-1
D gene: -
V gene: TRBV20-1
CDR3 protein: CSARDGPGGPRREGNEQFF
CDR3 DNA: TGCAGTGCTAGAGATGGGCCAGGGGGCCCTAGGCGGGAGGGCAATGAGCAGTTCTTC

clone size: many
J gene: TRBJ2-1
D gene: -
V gene: TRBV18
CDR3 protein: CASSPPDWGSWDNEQFF
CDR3 DNA: TGTGCCAGCTCACCACCGGATTGGGGGTCGTGGGACAATGAGCAGTTCTTC

clone size: -
J gene: TRBJ1-5
D gene: TRBD1
V gene: TRBV27
CDR3 protein: CASSVGQGTTTLLYSNQPQHF
CDR3 DNA: TGTGCCAGCAGTGTCGGACAGGGGACTACCACGCTACTCTATAGCAATCAGCCCCAGCATTTT

clone size: -
J gene: TRBJ1-1
D gene: TRBD1
V gene: TRBV12-5
CDR3 protein: CASGFGTGGRTEAFF
CDR3 DNA: TGTGCTAGTGGTTTCGGGACAGGGGGCCGGACTGAAGCTTTCTTT

clone size: -
J gene: TRBJ2-6
D gene: TRBD1
V gene: TRBV5-1
CDR3 protein: CASSLASGGQAGGANVLTF
CDR3 DNA: TGCGCCAGCAGCTTGGCCTCTGGCGGACAGGCCGGTGGGGCCAACGTCCTGACTTTC

clone size: -
J gene: TRBJ1-1
D gene: -
V gene: TRBV27
CDR3 protein: CASSWGGEGTEAFF
CDR3 DNA: TGTGCCAGCAGTTGGGGAGGGGAAGGAACTGAAGCTTTCTTT

clone size: few
J gene: TRBJ2-4
D gene: -
V gene: TRBV25-1
CDR3 protein: CASSETGIKNIQYF
CDR3 DNA: TGTGCCAGCAGTGAGACGGGCATCAAAAACATTCAGTACTTC

clone size: -
J gene: TRBJ2-7
D gene: -
V gene: TRBV4-3
CDR3 protein: CASSQAERAAYEQYF
CDR3 DNA: TGCGCCAGCAGCCAAGCAGAGCGGGCCGCCTACGAGCAGTACTTC

clone size: many
J gene: TRBJ2-7
D gene: -
V gene: TRBV29-1
CDR3 protein: CSGGAGRGEQYF
CDR3 DNA: TGCAGCGGGGGTGCAGGGCGGGGCGAGCAGTACTTC

clone size: few
J gene: TRBJ1-3
D gene: -
V gene: TRBV7-9
CDR3 protein: CASSPGQVWGNTIYF
CDR3 DNA: TGTGCCAGCAGTCCTGGACAAGTATGGGGAAACACCATATATTTT

clone size: many
J gene: TRBJ2-1
D gene: TRBD1
V gene: TRBV15
CDR3 protein: CATSSYRGLNEQFF
CDR3 DNA: TGTGCCACCAGCAGTTACAGGGGGCTCAATGAGCAGTTCTTC

clone size: -
J gene: TRBJ2-7
D gene: TRBD2
V gene: TRBV20-1
CDR3 protein: CSANLAGVSYEQYF
CDR3 DNA: TGCAGTGCTAATCTAGCGGGAGTGTCCTACGAGCAGTACTTC

clone size: many
J gene: TRBJ2-7
D gene: TRBD2
V gene: TRBV20-1
CDR3 protein: CSPSGSSGEQYF
CDR3 DNA: TGCAGTCCGAGCGGGAGTTCCGGCGAGCAGTACTTC

clone size: many
J gene: TRBJ2-4
D gene: -
V gene: TRBV7-8
CDR3 protein: CASSPRWGNIQYF
CDR3 DNA: TGTGCCAGCAGCCCCCGTTGGGGAAACATTCAGTACTTC

clone size: -
J gene: TRBJ2-3
D gene: -
V gene: TRBV29-1
CDR3 protein: CSVAGASTDTQYF
CDR3 DNA: TGCAGCGTTGCGGGGGCCAGCACAGATACGCAGTATTTT

clone size: -
J gene: TRBJ2-1
D gene: TRBD1
V gene: TRBV28
CDR3 protein: CASRRGQLNNEQFF
CDR3 DNA: TGTGCCAGCAGACGGGGACAGCTTAACAATGAGCAGTTCTTC

clone size: many
J gene: TRBJ2-2
D gene: -
V gene: TRBV5-1
CDR3 protein: CASSLDPATLTGELFF
CDR3 DNA: TGCGCCAGCAGCTTGGACCCAGCTACACTTACCGGGGAGCTGTTTTTT

clone size: many
J gene: TRBJ1-6
D gene: -
V gene: TRBV6-2/TRBV6-3
CDR3 protein: CASSRRTDYNSPLHF
CDR3 DNA: TGTGCCAGCAGTCGGAGGACAGACTATAATTCACCCCTCCACTTT

clone size: few
J gene: TRBJ2-7
D gene: -
V gene: TRBV7-2
CDR3 protein: CASSFSTGRSEQYF
CDR3 DNA: TGTGCCAGCAGCTTCTCGACAGGGAGGTCCGAGCAGTACTTC

clone size: -
J gene: TRBJ2-7
D gene: -
V gene: TRBV5-1
CDR3 protein: CASSLNPGRREQYF
CDR3 DNA: TGCGCCAGCAGTTTGAATCCGGGCCGCCGGGAGCAGTACTTC

clone size: few
J gene: TRBJ2-7
D gene: TRBD1
V gene: TRBV7-7
CDR3 protein: CASSEGQGLKQYF
CDR3 DNA: TGTGCTAGCAGCGAAGGACAGGGTTTAAAGCAGTACTTC

clone size: few
J gene: TRBJ2-3
D gene: -
V gene: TRBV10-3
CDR3 protein: CAIGKSGTDTQYF
CDR3 DNA: TGTGCCATTGGGAAGTCGGGCACAGATACGCAGTATTTT

clone size: few
J gene: TRBJ2-3
D gene: TRBD2
V gene: TRBV20-1
CDR3 protein: CSAKTSGYSTDTQYF
CDR3 DNA: TGCAGTGCAAAAACTAGCGGTTACAGCACAGATACGCAGTATTTT

clone size: many
J gene: TRBJ2-1
D gene: -
V gene: TRBV12-3/TRBV12-4
CDR3 protein: CASSGLGPAPVEEFF
CDR3 DNA: TGTGCCAGCAGCGGTCTCGGGCCCGCCCCGGTAGAGGAGTTCTTC

clone size: few
J gene: TRBJ1-1
D gene: -
V gene: TRBV7-2
CDR3 protein: CASSKDILRTEAFF
CDR3 DNA: TGTGCCAGCAGCAAGGACATATTGCGAACTGAAGCTTTCTTT

clone size: few
J gene: TRBJ2-1
D gene: TRBD2
V gene: TRBV29-1
CDR3 protein: CSVEGLAGEGSYNEQFF
CDR3 DNA: TGCAGCGTTGAAGGGCTAGCGGGAGAGGGGTCCTACAATGAGCAGTTCTTC

clone size: many
J gene: TRBJ2-1
D gene: TRBD2
V gene: TRBV12-3/TRBV12-4
CDR3 protein: CASSPSTGLAGDDEQFF
CDR3 DNA: TGTGCCAGCAGCCCCTCAACCGGACTAGCGGGGGACGATGAGCAGTTCTTC

clone size: many
J gene: TRBJ2-7
D gene: -
V gene: TRBV5-1
CDR3 protein: CASSLGQGGFSYEQYF
CDR3 DNA: TGCGCCAGCAGCTTGGGCCAGGGGGGGTTCTCCTACGAGCAGTACTTC

clone size: -
J gene: TRBJ1-2
D gene: TRBD1
V gene: TRBV28
CDR3 protein: CASSLSRTGGYGYTF
CDR3 DNA: TGTGCCAGCAGTTTATCCAGGACAGGGGGCTATGGCTACACCTTC

clone size: once
J gene: TRBJ2-5
D gene: -
V gene: TRBV5-6
CDR3 protein: CASSLRWGETQYF
CDR3 DNA: TGTGCCAGCAGCTTGCGGTGGGGGGAGACCCAGTACTTC

clone size: -
J gene: TRBJ2-7
D gene: TRBD2
V gene: TRBV7-8
CDR3 protein: CASSIYSGNSYEQYF
CDR3 DNA: TGTGCCAGCAGCATCTATAGCGGGAACTCCTACGAGCAGTACTTC

clone size: -
J gene: TRBJ2-3
D gene: -
V gene: TRBV25-1
CDR3 protein: CASGVTDTQYF
CDR3 DNA: TGTGCCAGCGGGGTGACAGATACGCAGTATTTT

clone size: many
J gene: TRBJ1-5
D gene: -
V gene: TRBV29-1
CDR3 protein: CSVGQDYNQPQHF
CDR3 DNA: TGCAGCGTTGGGCAGGATTACAATCAGCCCCAGCATTTT

clone size: many
J gene: TRBJ2-3
D gene: TRBD1
V gene: TRBV28
CDR3 protein: CASSPQGATDTQYF
CDR3 DNA: TGTGCCAGCAGTCCCCAGGGGGCTACAGATACGCAGTATTTT

clone size: -
J gene: TRBJ2-1
D gene: -
V gene: TRBV7-2
CDR3 protein: CASSWGDEQFF
CDR3 DNA: TGTGCCAGCAGCTGGGGTGATGAGCAGTTCTTC

clone size: many
J gene: TRBJ1-1
D gene: -
V gene: TRBV29-1
CDR3 protein: CSVDAGEEQAFF
CDR3 DNA: TGCAGCGTTGATGCAGGGGAAGAGCAAGCTTTCTTT